The 12 T cell receptor beta chains below were found in one sample sequenced in a study of T cell repertoires in cytomegalovirus infection. TCRdb analysed the reads with MiXCR anew, one entry per CDR3 protein. The sample has some 350,000 distinct CDR3 sequences, roughly 18% seen once. Input material: PBMCs. These receptor sequences come from a human donor in good health (CMV status not recorded). Some clones in this sample may be carry-over from other donors' samples.

This clonotype has just a few counts. The gene calls are TRBV7-9 and TRBJ2-5; D call uncertain. The CDR3 has 15 amino acids. Deletions cut 4 bases from V and 4 bases from J, with 16 bases between. The germline CDR1 and CDR2 sequences are SEHNR and FQNEAQ (reference sequence). The CDR3 DNA follows: TGTGCCAGCAGCTCCGTGGACGATCGATTAGAGACCCAGTACTTC. It encodes CASSSVDDRLETQYF.

V usage is TRBV7-2 and J usage is TRBJ2-5, with 7 bases lining up with TRBD1. Germline CDR1 is SGHTA and CDR2 is FQGNSA. V was clipped by 1 base and J by 4 bases; unmatched bases: 6. The CDR3 is 15 amino acids. CDR3 in amino acids: CASSLEWDSIETQYF. CDR3 coding DNA: TGTGCCAGCAGCTTAGAGTGGGACAGCATAGAGACCCAGTACTTC.

The sample holds many counts of this clonotype. This rearrangement joins TRBV18 to TRBJ1-6; 9 bases map to TRBD1. This CDR3 has 14 amino acids. With 8 bases clipped from V and 8 bases from J, the junction kept 7 bases outside the gene matches. Germline CDR1 is KGHSH and CDR2 is LQKENI. CDR3 loop: CASSPTGGDSPLHF. CDR3 sequence (DNA): TGTGCCAGCAGCCCGACAGGGGGGGATTCACCCCTCCACTTT.

This clonotype has at least ten counts. The chain links TRBV25-1 to TRBJ2-7; possibly TRBD1 for D (8 bases). Germline CDR1 MGHDK, CDR2 SYGVNS. Trimming shortened V by 7 bases and J by 9 bases, and 19 bases separated the two germline ends. The CDR3 extends over 13 amino acids. The CDR3: CASTDRGLRGQYF. The CDR3, as DNA: TGTGCCAGCACTGACAGGGGACTACGCGGGCAGTACTTC.

This clonotype occurred many times. This chain uses TRBV19 with TRBJ1-1; D unclear. Trimming took 3 bases from V and 0 from J, leaving 11 bases between them. Germline CDR1 LNHDA, CDR2 SQIVND (reference sequence). This CDR3 is built from 15 residues. The CDR3: CASSIMGYMNTEAFF. The DNA of the CDR3 is TGTGCCAGTAGTATTATGGGTTACATGAACACTGAAGCTTTCTTT.

This clonotype was picked up a small number of times. The rearrangement links TRBV12-3 or TRBV12-4 to TRBJ1-2; 9 bases match TRBD1. The CDR3 has 14 residues. Trimming at V came to 6 bases and at J to 6 bases, leaving 8 bases not matched to a gene. CDR3 sequence: CASSPGQGFNGYTF. CDR3 nucleotide sequence: TGTGCCAGCAGCCCGGGACAGGGATTTAATGGCTACACCTTC.

At least ten counts were recorded for this clonotype. This chain joins TRBV11-2 and TRBJ2-3; the D is unclear. Looked up from germline, CDR1 is SGHAT and CDR2 is FQNNGV. CDR3 length: 17 amino acids. The V gene lost 0 bases and the J gene lost 2 bases, with 15 bases spanning the gap. The CDR3 DNA reads TGTGCCAGCAGCTTAGATCAGCGTGGGTTACCCACAGATACGCAGTATTTT. Translated: CASSLDQRGLPTDTQYF.

This chain uses TRBV7-8 with TRBJ2-3; TRBD1 aligns across 7 bases. This CDR3 has 16 amino acids. Trimming cost V 6 bases and J 2 bases; bases outside gene matches: 11. Germline CDR1 and CDR2: SGHVS and FQNEAQ. In DNA, the CDR3 is TGTGCCAGCAGTCCTATTACAGGGGCCCTCACAGATACGCAGTATTTT. It yields the protein CASSPITGALTDTQYF.

A few counts support this clonotype. V gene TRBV6-5 combines with J gene TRBJ2-3, with D unclear. Germline lookup yields CDR1 MNHEY and CDR2 SVGAGI. V was cut by 6 bases and J by 4 bases, with 11 bases left in between. CDR3 length equals 13 residues. This chain's CDR3 is CASRPDDADTQYF. CDR3 nucleotide sequence: TGTGCCAGCAGGCCAGATGACGCAGATACGCAGTATTTT.

Only a few counts were recorded for this clonotype. The rearrangement uses TRBV20-1 and TRBJ2-1, with 9 bases lining up with TRBD2. Germline V lookup: CDR1 DFQATT, CDR2 SNEGSKA (reference sequence). The V and J ends lost 5 bases and 4 bases, in that order; junction bases with no gene match: 6. There are 14 residues in the CDR3. CDR3 coding DNA: TGCAGTGCTTACCGACTAGCGGATTACAATGAGCAGTTCTTC. Amino acids: CSAYRLADYNEQFF.

This clonotype was observed many times. The chain has TRBV7-4 and TRBJ1-5; D is unclear. From germline, CDR1 is SGHVT and CDR2 SQSDAQ. The CDR3 is 17 amino acids. Trimming removed 2 bases at V and 3 bases at J, with 17 bases between. CDR3 protein: CASSLPTGRDTNQPQHF. The CDR3 DNA follows: TGTGCCAGCAGCTTACCTACGGGTAGGGATACCAATCAGCCCCAGCATTTT.

The chain is built from TRBV6-5 and TRBJ2-1; either TRBD1 or TRBD2 may supply D (5 bases each). Germline assignment: CDR1 MNHEY and CDR2 SVGAGI. This CDR3 has 18 residues. V was clipped by 0 bases and J by 4 bases, with 19 bases between them. CDR3 protein: CASSYSISGPSGYNEQFF. In DNA form, the CDR3 reads TGTGCCAGCAGTTACTCGATATCAGGGCCCTCGGGGTACAATGAGCAGTTCTTC.